The 12 T cell receptor beta chains below all came from one sample that was sequenced in a study of identical twins. TCRdb reprocessed the 5' RACE reads via MiXCR and lists one record per CDR3 protein. The sample consists of hundreds of thousands of distinct CDR3 sequences, around 8.6% of them appearing once. The sample also formed part of further work on yellow fever vaccine responses in identical twins.

Sequenced: PBMCs. These receptors were obtained from a woman aged 18 to 35 in good health.

This clonotype was counted at least ten times. J is TRBJ1-1 and V is TRBV12-3 or TRBV12-4, with 9 bases fitting TRBD1. V shed 6 bases and J 1 base; nucleotides not matched to a gene: 9. The CDR3 spans 16 residues. CDR3 in DNA: TGTGCCAGCAGCGCACCGGGACAGGGATGGAACACTGAAGCTTTCTTT. Encoded protein: CASSAPGQGWNTEAFF.

This chain connects TRBV27 to TRBJ2-1, with D maybe TRBD2 (5 bases). The V gene lost 5 bases and the J gene lost 4 bases, with 15 bases spanning the gap. This CDR3 has 15 residues. The germline V gene has CDR1 MNHEY and CDR2 SMNVEV (reference sequence). As DNA, the CDR3 is TGTGCCAGCAGTGAGGGTTCGGTTCTTTACAATGAGCAGTTCTTC. Protein: CASSEGSVLYNEQFF.

This clonotype occurred many times. The chain carries TRBV6-5 and TRBJ2-7, with 8 positions matching TRBD2. CDR1 is MNHEY and CDR2 is SVGAGI in the germline V gene. The ends lost 5 bases at V and 2 bases at J; junction bases unmatched: 8. The CDR3 sequence is 15 residues long. The CDR3 spells CASSPPAGGTYEQYF. The CDR3, as DNA: TGTGCCAGCAGTCCCCCCGCGGGGGGTACCTACGAGCAGTACTTC.

This clonotype was recorded a few times. The chain has TRBV5-1 and TRBJ2-2; a possible D gene is TRBD1 (6 bases). The V and J ends lost 8 bases and 3 bases respectively, with 14 bases between them. The germline V gene has CDR1 SGHRS and CDR2 YFSETQ. This CDR3 contains 14 residues. The CDR3: CARNREFYTGELFF. As DNA, the CDR3 is TGCGCCAGGAACAGGGAATTCTACACCGGGGAGCTGTTTTTT.

This clonotype was seen repeatedly, ten times or more. This chain joins TRBV12-3 or TRBV12-4 and TRBJ2-3; D is unresolved. Trimming stripped 5 bases from V and 0 bases from J, with 15 bases between. There are 16 residues in the CDR3. The CDR3 is CASSLRMGSSTDTQYF. CDR3 DNA: TGTGCCAGCAGTCTTCGGATGGGGTCCAGCACAGATACGCAGTATTTT.

This clonotype was picked up a small number of times. The rearrangement links TRBV5-1 to TRBJ2-4; no definite D call. V was trimmed by 0 bases and J by 8 bases, leaving 15 bases between them. This CDR3 contains 15 residues. Germline V CDR1 and CDR2: SGHRS, YFSETQ. The CDR3 DNA follows: TGCGCCAGCAGCTTGGAACTTCAGGTTGGGGACATTCAGTACTTC. Translation gives CASSLELQVGDIQYF.

This clonotype was counted between two and nine times. V is TRBV28 and J is TRBJ2-1, with 7 nucleotides matching TRBD1. In germline, CDR1 is MDHEN, CDR2 SYDVKM. The CDR3 sequence is 16 residues long. Trimming cost V 4 bases and J 7 bases; bases outside gene matches: 13. CDR3: CASSSTNPGQINEQFF. The CDR3 region has the DNA TGTGCCAGCAGTTCCACAAATCCGGGACAGATAAATGAGCAGTTCTTC.

The chain recombines TRBV10-3 with TRBJ2-7, with D perhaps matching TRBD1 (5 bases). Germline CDR1 ENHRY, CDR2 SYGVKD. This CDR3 comprises 15 residues. Trimming stripped 0 bases from V and 3 bases from J, with 12 bases between. DNA of the CDR3: TGTGCCATCAGTGAGTCGGACACGGACCTCTACGAGCAGTACTTC. As protein: CAISESDTDLYEQYF.

This clonotype occurred a few times. This chain connects TRBV5-6 to TRBJ1-5; 8 bases align to TRBD1. This CDR3 has 18 amino acids. The junction had 18 bases not matched to a gene; V was cut back by 1 base and J by 9 bases. The germline gives CDR1 SGHDT, CDR2 YYEEEE. CDR3 loop: CASSLKMGGTGSHGPQHF. The CDR3 nucleotides are TGTGCCAGCAGCTTGAAGATGGGAGGGACAGGTTCGCATGGGCCCCAGCATTTT.

For this clonotype: A much larger clonotype is one base distant, so this may be a read error. The chain is built from TRBV7-9 and TRBJ2-3; no definite D call. The V end lost 5 bases, the J end lost 5 bases, and 17 bases lay between the germline ends. CDR3 size: 15 residues. Per the germline V gene, CDR1 is SEHNR and CDR2 is FQNEAQ (reference sequence). This CDR3 is CASSPREANKDTQYF. The CDR3 DNA follows: TGTGCCAGCAGCCCAAGGGAAGCTAACAAAGATACGCAGTATTTT.

This clonotype was counted many times. This sequence joins TRBV5-1 and TRBJ2-3, with D possibly being TRBD2 (6 bases). The CDR3 is made up of 16 amino acids. V shed 0 bases and J shed 2 bases, with 13 bases lying between them. CDR1 is SGHRS, CDR2 YFSETQ, per germline. The CDR3 coding sequence is TGCGCCAGCAGCTTGGCCACGGACTACTTCACAGATACGCAGTATTTT. Translated, it gives CASSLATDYFTDTQYF.

The table lists this clonotype with a few counts. The chain carries TRBV6-2 or TRBV6-3 and TRBJ2-1, with 10 bases fitting TRBD2. Germline lookup yields CDR1 MNHEY and CDR2 SVGEGT. Trimming cost V 9 bases and J 0 bases; bases outside gene matches: 8. The CDR3 spans 16 residues. The CDR3 loop is CASTVAGGLSYNEQFF. CDR3 DNA sequence: TGTGCCAGTACAGTAGCGGGGGGACTCTCCTACAATGAGCAGTTCTTC.